These 5 T cell receptor beta chains were all obtained from the same sample, sequenced in a study of blood T cells in healthy people across ages. For the second PCR, which ran for roughly 7 to 11 cycles, a sample-barcoded 5' primer and a J-beta primer mix were used. TCRdb processed the 5' RACE reads anew with MiXCR; each CDR3 protein has one entry. The table lists around 650,000 distinct CDR3 sequences, roughly 32% of them singletons, with 15% in the top ten. The sample taken for sequencing was blood. These receptors all stem from a woman older than 75 in good health.

This clonotype was detected many times. The chain joins TRBV27 to TRBJ2-1; 8 nucleotides line up with TRBD1. V lost 6 bases, J lost 4 bases, and 11 bases stayed unmatched. This CDR3 is built from 16 residues. Germline loops: CDR1 MNHEY, CDR2 SMNVEV (reference sequence). CDR3 sequence: CASSSRDRGRYNEQFF. For the CDR3, the DNA is TGTGCCAGCAGCTCACGAGACAGGGGACGGTACAATGAGCAGTTCTTC.

J is TRBJ1-2 and V is TRBV7-2; 8 positions match TRBD1. Losses at the gene ends were 6 bases for V and 6 bases for J; bases not matched to a gene: 12. Germline-derived CDR1 and CDR2 are SGHTA and FQGNSA. CDR3 length: 15 amino acids. CDR3 protein: CASRRDRRGANGYTF. Written as DNA, the CDR3 is TGTGCCAGCAGGAGGGACAGGCGGGGGGCCAATGGCTACACCTTC.

In regard to this clonotype: A much more abundant neighbour one base away suggests this may be a read error. The J gene is TRBJ1-2, the V gene TRBV29-1, with D perhaps TRBD1 (5 bases). Per the germline V gene, CDR1 is SQVTM and CDR2 is ANQGSEA. The CDR3 has 11 amino acids. Trimming removed 6 bases from V and 7 bases from J, with 12 bases in between. CDR3 nucleotides: TGCAGCGTAGACAGTGATTCTGGCTACACCTTC. It codes for CSVDSDSGYTF.

The CDR3 spells CASSLKRVYDYFYNEQFF. The CDR3 region has the DNA TGTGCCAGCAGCTTAAAGAGAGTTTACGACTACTTCTACAATGAGCAGTTCTTC. V is TRBV7-2 and J is TRBJ2-1; the D gene is possibly TRBD2 (5 bases). The CDR3 runs 18 residues. V dropped 2 bases and J dropped 3 bases, with 20 bases sitting between them. Germline loops: CDR1 SGHTA, CDR2 FQGNSA.

To note about this clonotype: Possible read error: a much larger clone is one base away. V and J are TRBV7-2 and TRBJ2-5; unclear D gene. CDR1 is SGHTA and CDR2 is FQGNSA in the germline V gene. Trimming removed 1 base from V and 0 bases from J, with 3 bases in between. This CDR3 has 13 amino acids. The CDR3 DNA reads TGTGCCAGCAGCTTAGAGTACCAAGAGACCCAGTACTTC. The encoded protein is CASSLEYQETQYF.